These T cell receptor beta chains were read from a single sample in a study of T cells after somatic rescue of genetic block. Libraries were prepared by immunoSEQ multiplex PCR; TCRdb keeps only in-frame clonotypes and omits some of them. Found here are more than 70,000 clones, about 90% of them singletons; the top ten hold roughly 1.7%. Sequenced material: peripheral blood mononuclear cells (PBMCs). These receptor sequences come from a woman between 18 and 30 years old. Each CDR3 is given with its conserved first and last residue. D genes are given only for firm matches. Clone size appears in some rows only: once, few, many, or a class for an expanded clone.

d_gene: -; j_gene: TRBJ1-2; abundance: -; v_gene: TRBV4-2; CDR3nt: TGTGCCAGCAGCCAAGGGGAGGGTGACTATGGCTACACCTTC; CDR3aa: CASSQGEGDYGYTF
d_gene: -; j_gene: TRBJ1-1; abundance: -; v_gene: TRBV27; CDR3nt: TGTGCCAGCAGTTTAAGGTCGGGTGCTGAAGCTTTCTTT; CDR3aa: CASSLRSGAEAFF
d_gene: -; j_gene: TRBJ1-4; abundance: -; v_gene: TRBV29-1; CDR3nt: TGCAGCGTTGAAAGGGCGACGTCCCAAGGACTGTTTTTT; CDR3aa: CSVERATSQGLFF
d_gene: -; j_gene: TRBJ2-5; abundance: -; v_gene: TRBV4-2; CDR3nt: TGTGCCAGCAGCCAGGAACAGGGTCGGCTCCAAGAGACCCAGTACTTC; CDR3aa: CASSQEQGRLQETQYF
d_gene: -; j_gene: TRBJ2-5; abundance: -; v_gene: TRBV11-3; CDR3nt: TGTGCCAGCAGCTTCGGAGCTAGCGACCAAGAGACCCAGTACTTC; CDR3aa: CASSFGASDQETQYF
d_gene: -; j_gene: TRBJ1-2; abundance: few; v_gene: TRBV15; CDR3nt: TGTGCCACCAGCACCGGGGGACTGAATGGCTACACCTTC; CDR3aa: CATSTGGLNGYTF
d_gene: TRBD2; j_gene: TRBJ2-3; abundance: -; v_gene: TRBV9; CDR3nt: TGTGCCAGCAGCGTAGGGAATAGCGGGGGACACACAGATACGCAGTATTTT; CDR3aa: CASSVGNSGGHTDTQYF
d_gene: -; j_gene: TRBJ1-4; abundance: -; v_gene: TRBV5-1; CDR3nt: TGCGCCAGCAGCCAAGGCCAAGCCTCGACTAATGAAAAACTGTTTTTT; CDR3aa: CASSQGQASTNEKLFF
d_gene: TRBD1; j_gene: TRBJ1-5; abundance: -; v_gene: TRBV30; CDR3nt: TGTGCCTGGAGTCCGACAGGGGCCTCGAATCAGCCCCAGCATTTT; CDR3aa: CAWSPTGASNQPQHF
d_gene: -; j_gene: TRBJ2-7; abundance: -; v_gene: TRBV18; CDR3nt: TGTGCCAGCTCATCATCCTACGAGCAGTACTTC; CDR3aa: CASSSSYEQYF
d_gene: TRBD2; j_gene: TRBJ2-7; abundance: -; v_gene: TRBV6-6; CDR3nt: TGTGCCAGCAGTTACTCGGCTAGCGGGAACGAGCAGTACTTC; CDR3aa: CASSYSASGNEQYF
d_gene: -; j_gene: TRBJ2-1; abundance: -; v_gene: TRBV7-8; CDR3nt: TGTGCCAGCAGCTTAGTAGGCTACCCGACCAACAATGAGCAGTTCTTC; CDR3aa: CASSLVGYPTNNEQFF
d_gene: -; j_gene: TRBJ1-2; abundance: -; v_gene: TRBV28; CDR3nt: TGTGCCACCCTACTCTGGGACTATGGCTACACCTTC; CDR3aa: CATLLWDYGYTF
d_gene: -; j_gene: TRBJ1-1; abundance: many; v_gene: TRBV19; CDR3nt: TGTGCCAGTACCCTGTATGGTGTGAACACTGAAGCTTTCTTT; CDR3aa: CASTLYGVNTEAFF
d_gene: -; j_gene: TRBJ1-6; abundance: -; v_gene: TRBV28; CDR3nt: TGTGCCAGCAGTCCCGGAGGGTCCCTCCACTTT; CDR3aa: CASSPGGSLHF
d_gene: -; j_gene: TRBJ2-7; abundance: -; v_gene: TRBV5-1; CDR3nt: TGCGCCAGCAGCTCACGACTAGGGACAGCGGGGGAGCAGTACTTC; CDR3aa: CASSSRLGTAGEQYF
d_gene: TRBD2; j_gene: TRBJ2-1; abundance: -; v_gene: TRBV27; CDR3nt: TGTGCCAGCAGTTTCCTCGGAGCGGGAATTGGAAATGAGCAGTTCTTC; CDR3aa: CASSFLGAGIGNEQFF
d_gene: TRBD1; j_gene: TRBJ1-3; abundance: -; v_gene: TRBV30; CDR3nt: TGTGCCCACCACAGGGGGTACACCATATATTTT; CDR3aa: CAHHRGYTIYF
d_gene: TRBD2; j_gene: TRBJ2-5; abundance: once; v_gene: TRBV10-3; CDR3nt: TGTGCCATCAGGGGGACTAGCGGAGAACTCCCTCGGGAGACCCAGTACTTC; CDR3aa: CAIRGTSGELPRETQYF
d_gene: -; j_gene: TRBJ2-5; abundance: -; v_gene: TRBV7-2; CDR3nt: TGTGCCAGCAGCTTCCAGGGTAGCCAAGAGACCCAGTACTTC; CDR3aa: CASSFQGSQETQYF
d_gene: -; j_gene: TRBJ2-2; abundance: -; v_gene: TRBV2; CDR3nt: TGTGCCAGCATGTTAGTCCCCCTCCGGGACCTACCCGGGGAGCTGTTTTTT; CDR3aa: CASMLVPLRDLPGELFF
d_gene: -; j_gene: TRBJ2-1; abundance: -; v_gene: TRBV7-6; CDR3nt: TGTGCCAGCAGCCCATGGGGCAGAACTGTCGATGAGCAGTTCTTC; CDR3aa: CASSPWGRTVDEQFF
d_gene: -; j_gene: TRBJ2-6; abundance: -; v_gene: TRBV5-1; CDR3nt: TGCGCCAGCAGCGGGTCTGGGGCCAACGTCCTGACTTTC; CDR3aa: CASSGSGANVLTF
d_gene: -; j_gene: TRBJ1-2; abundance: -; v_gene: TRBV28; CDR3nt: TGTGCCAGCAGTTTTGCCCGGGACCCTCTTATTCGTGGCTACACCTTC; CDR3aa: CASSFARDPLIRGYTF
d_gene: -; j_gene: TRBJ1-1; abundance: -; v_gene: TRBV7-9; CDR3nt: TGTGCCAGCAGTTCGGACGGGAACACTGAAGCTTTCTTT; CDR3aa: CASSSDGNTEAFF
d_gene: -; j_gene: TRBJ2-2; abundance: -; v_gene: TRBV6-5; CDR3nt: TGTGCCAGCAGGATCGGACACACCGGGGAGCTGTTTTTT; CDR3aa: CASRIGHTGELFF
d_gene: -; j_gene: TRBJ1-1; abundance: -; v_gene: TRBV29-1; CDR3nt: TGCAGCGTTGTGTGGTTTAGCAGCACTGAAGCTTTCTTT; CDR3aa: CSVVWFSSTEAFF